A single sample gave rise to the 9 T cell receptor beta chains below, sequenced in a study of control samples from healthy donors and cancer patients. The method was immunoSEQ multiplex PCR; TCRdb's version includes in-frame clones alone and lacks a portion of them. The table has over 150,000 clones, about 94% seen once; the top ten hold 12% to 15%. Sequencing was carried out using PBMCs. These receptors were obtained from a man aged 60 to 75 with colorectal cancer.

This clone was seen just once. In DNA form, the CDR3 reads TGTGCCAGTAGTATGCCCTTCGGGGGCTGGGAGCCCCAGCATTTT. It translates to CASSMPFGGWEPQHF. The chain uses TRBV19 and TRBJ1-5, with D perhaps matching TRBD1 (6 bases). Germline V gene lookup returns CDR1 LNHDA and CDR2 SQIVND (reference sequence). V shed 3 bases and J shed 8 bases, with 17 bases lying between them. The length of the CDR3 is 15 residues.

This sequence joins TRBV3-1 (or the pseudogene TRBV3-2) and TRBJ2-1, with D uncertain. V lost 4 bases and J lost 10, with 14 bases in between. This CDR3 contains 13 residues. CDR1 is LGHDT and CDR2 is YNNKEL in the germline V gene (reference sequence). The CDR3 sequence: CASSPNQVGEQFF. DNA of the CDR3: TGTGCCAGCAGCCCAAATCAGGTCGGCGAGCAGTTCTTC.

This chain connects TRBV20-1 to TRBJ1-3; D gene ambiguous. Trimming cost V 3 bases and J 4 bases, with 10 bases left between them. Germline loops: CDR1 DFQATT, CDR2 SNEGSKA (reference sequence). There are 13 residues in the CDR3. The CDR3 coding sequence is TGCAGTGCTAGTGGGCAAGTGGGAAACACCATATATTTT. Residues: CSASGQVGNTIYF.

Here the CDR3 DNA reads TGTGCCAGCAGTGTCGGCCTGCGACCGGAGACCCAGTACTTC. Protein: CASSVGLRPETQYF. The chain couples TRBV2 to TRBJ2-5; no definite D call. The V end was cut by 4 bases, the J end by 5 bases, with 14 bases between. Germline lookup yields CDR1 SNHLY and CDR2 FYNNEI. The CDR3 has 14 residues.

The chain employs TRBV29-1 and TRBJ1-1; D remains ambiguous. Trimming stripped 3 bases from V and 0 bases from J, with 11 bases between. Germline CDR1 SQVTM, CDR2 ANQGSEA. The CDR3 has 14 residues. The CDR3 DNA sequence: TGCAGCGTTGATCTACAGAGGATGAACACTGAAGCTTTCTTT. Its protein is CSVDLQRMNTEAFF.

This clone has only one observation. The chain is built from TRBV6-1 and TRBJ1-2, with a possible D match to TRBD1 (5 bases). This CDR3 contains 15 residues. Trimming left V 2 bases short and J 3 bases short, with 13 bases between. Germline V gives CDR1 MNHNS, CDR2 SASEGT. The CDR3: CASSELGVSDYGYTF. Written as DNA, the CDR3 is TGTGCCAGCAGTGAACTGGGGGTTTCGGACTATGGCTACACCTTC.

The chain carries TRBV7-9 and TRBJ2-7; 9 nucleotides agree with TRBD2. V shed 6 bases and J 2 bases; nucleotides not matched to a gene: 5. CDR1 is SEHNR, CDR2 FQNEAQ, per germline (reference sequence). The CDR3 loop spans 14 amino acids. The CDR3 DNA is TGTGCCAGCAGGCCGGGACTAGCCCCCTACGAGCAGTACTTC. Translated, it gives CASRPGLAPYEQYF.

The chain couples TRBV12-3 or TRBV12-4 to TRBJ1-1; a weak D match, TRBD1 (6 bases). The length of the CDR3 is 13 residues. Trimming removed 6 bases at V and 11 bases at J, with 19 bases between. In DNA, the CDR3 is TGTGCCAGCAGCTCCAATGACAGGAGCGAGGCTTTCTTT. Its translation: CASSSNDRSEAFF.

The J gene is TRBJ2-3, the V gene TRBV27, with 7 bases that match TRBD2. Germline V gene lookup returns CDR1 MNHEY and CDR2 SMNVEV (reference sequence). The ends lost 2 bases at V and 3 bases at J; junction bases unmatched: 11. The CDR3 extends over 17 amino acids. CDR3 DNA: TGTGCCAGCAGTTTACGGGTTAGCGGGTTAGGTACAGATACGCAGTATTTT. This translates into CASSLRVSGLGTDTQYF.